This TCR beta chain was captured in a study of blood T cell repertoires in COVID-19. This clone was seen a single time. Germline assignment: CDR1 MNHNS and CDR2 SASEGT. Germline trimming cut 2 bases from V and 5 bases from J; bases unmatched to any gene: 13. The CDR3 runs 17 residues. Method: immunoSEQ multiplex PCR; TCRdb's copy keeps in-frame clones and lacks some. The top ten clones hold about 9% of a sample with approximately 25,000 clones, 82% of them seen once. The TCR was taken from a human donor in a cohort sampled during active COVID-19. The chain joins TRBV6-1 to TRBJ2-5; 8 positions agree with TRBD1. Material: peripheral blood. CDR3 DNA: TGTGCCAGCAGTGAAAGTATATTGGACAGGGAGGTGGAGACCCAGTACTTC. Translation gives CASSESILDREVETQYF.